Below, 30 T cell receptor beta chains from the same sample are listed, as sequenced in a study of cytomegalovirus exposure and HLA in healthy donors. It was with 60 Vbeta and 13 Jbeta primers that the PCR ran. Here immunoSEQ multiplex PCR was the method, and the copy in TCRdb shows in-frame clones only, minus some. The sample yields around 150,000 clones, roughly 62% seen once. The specimen sequenced was PBMCs. These receptors were obtained from a man aged 60-69 years in good health and CMV-seronegative.

This clone showed up just once. J is TRBJ1-1 and V is TRBV11-3, with 7 bases fitting TRBD1. CDR1 is SGHNT, CDR2 YENEEA, per germline. Trimming removed 4 bases from V and 3 bases from J; junction bases left unmatched: 2. The CDR3 covers 13 residues. The CDR3 DNA follows: TGTGCCAGCAGCTCGGGGACAGACACTGAAGCTTTCTTT. This translates into CASSSGTDTEAFF.

This clone has just a few counts. CDR3 DNA sequence: TGTGCCAGCAGCTTAAGGGGTTACCAAGAGACCCAGTACTTC. This sequence encodes CASSLRGYQETQYF. The genes are TRBV11-2 and TRBJ2-5; tentatively, D is TRBD1 (5 bases). CDR3 length equals 14 residues. CDR1 and CDR2 from the germline V gene are SGHAT and FQNNGV. Trimming pared 2 bases from V and 0 bases from J, leaving 7 bases between.

This chain links TRBV4-1 with TRBJ1-2, with TRBD1 matching 8 bases. Germline CDR1 MGHRA, CDR2 YSYEKL. With 1 base clipped from V and 7 bases from J, the junction kept 8 bases outside the gene matches. This CDR3 region has 15 residues. The CDR3 bases are TGCGCCAGCAGCCAAGTAACAGGGGGTGAGGCTGGCTACACCTTC. Protein product: CASSQVTGGEAGYTF.

V is TRBV5-4 and J is TRBJ1-4, with 9 bases matching TRBD1. From germline, CDR1 is SGHNT and CDR2 YYREEE (reference sequence). V gave up 3 bases and J gave up 1 base; unmatched junction bases: 10. This CDR3 contains 18 residues. The DNA for the CDR3 is TGTGCCAGCAGCTCCGGGACAGGGTCAAAGGGAACTAATGAAAAACTGTTTTTT. As protein: CASSSGTGSKGTNEKLFF.

This clone was seen a single time. The chain joins TRBV10-1 to TRBJ2-3; no clear D gene. Germline CDR1 is WNHNN and CDR2 is SYGVQD (reference sequence). Trimming removed 3 bases at V and 6 bases at J, with 7 bases between. CDR3 size: 12 residues. The CDR3 DNA reads TGCGCCAGCAGTGAAGTAGTGGATACGCAGTATTTT. Residues: CASSEVVDTQYF.

This clone has just a few counts. V usage is TRBV9 and J usage is TRBJ2-3, with 10 bases matching TRBD2. The V and J ends lost 2 bases and 2 bases, in that order; junction bases with no gene match: 2. The length of the CDR3 is 15 residues. Germline CDR1 SGDLS, CDR2 YYNGEE. CDR3 nucleotide sequence: TGTGCCAGCAGCGTGCTAGCGGGAGCCACAGATACGCAGTATTTT. Protein: CASSVLAGATDTQYF.

The rearrangement joins TRBV19 to TRBJ2-3; D might be TRBD2 (5 bases). Germline V gives CDR1 LNHDA, CDR2 SQIVND (reference sequence). Between the trimmed V and J ends, which lost 1 base and 2 bases, there was a span of 10 bases. CDR3 size: 15 residues. Here the CDR3 DNA reads TGTGCCAGTAGTATAGTCGGGGTGGACACAGATACGCAGTATTTT. Translating gives CASSIVGVDTDTQYF.

This clone was counted between two and nine times. The genes are TRBV9 and TRBJ2-3, with 11 nucleotides matching TRBD2. Germline CDR1 and CDR2: SGDLS and YYNGEE. The trim removed 3 bases at V and 3 bases at J, leaving 6 bases unmatched. This CDR3 contains 16 residues. The CDR3 loop reads CASSGLAGGPTDTQYF. The CDR3 region has the DNA TGTGCCAGCAGCGGATTAGCGGGAGGGCCGACAGATACGCAGTATTTT.

CDR3 bases: TGTGCCAGCAGTGAACAAGCGGGCACAGATACGCAGTATTTT. This codes for CASSEQAGTDTQYF. The chain is built from TRBV25-1 and TRBJ2-3; D is possibly TRBD2 (5 bases). This CDR3 comprises 14 residues. Trimming removed 2 bases at V and 1 base at J, with 7 bases between. The V gene's germline CDR1 is MGHDK and CDR2 SYGVNS.

J is TRBJ2-1 and V is TRBV6-1; TRBD2 agrees at 8 bases. Unmatched junction bases numbered 6, after V lost 1 base and J lost 13 bases. The length of the CDR3 is 13 residues. CDR1 and CDR2 from the germline V gene are MNHNS and SASEGT. Here the CDR3 reads CASSEGIGTSQFF. The CDR3 nucleotides are TGTGCCAGCAGTGAAGGAATCGGGACTAGTCAGTTCTTC.

The V call is TRBV6-5, the J call TRBJ2-7; TRBD2 might be the D (6 bases). Trimming shortened V by 6 bases and J by 4 bases, and 16 bases separated the two germline ends. Germline CDR1 and CDR2: MNHEY and SVGAGI. The CDR3 consists of 14 residues. The CDR3 region is CASRATGTSYEQYF. CDR3 DNA: TGTGCCAGCAGAGCCACCGGGACTTCGTACGAGCAGTACTTC.

This clone turned up a few times. The rearrangement joins TRBV27 to TRBJ2-7; 15 bases align to TRBD2. V gave up 2 bases and J gave up 4 bases; unmatched junction bases: 3. This CDR3 is built from 16 residues. Germline assignment: CDR1 MNHEY and CDR2 SMNVEV (reference sequence). In DNA, the CDR3 is TGTGCCAGCAGTTTAGGGACTAGCGGGAGGAGGTACGAGCAGTACTTC. Its protein product is CASSLGTSGRRYEQYF.

The chain employs TRBV7-8 and TRBJ1-1; D is perhaps TRBD1 (5 bases). V lost 6 bases, J lost 4 bases, and 9 bases lay in between. The CDR3 contains 12 residues. Germline V gives CDR1 SGHVS, CDR2 FQNEAQ. DNA for the CDR3: TGTGCCAGCAGGGGGGGGTTCACTGAAGCTTTCTTT. This codes for CASRGGFTEAFF.

This clone was recorded a few times. This sequence joins TRBV2 and TRBJ1-1; D gene ambiguous. This CDR3 has 9 residues. The germline CDR1 and CDR2 sequences are SNHLY and FYNNEI. V shed 10 bases and J shed 10 bases, with 10 bases lying between them. The chain's CDR3 is CAILPGAFF. The DNA for the CDR3 is TGTGCCATCCTACCGGGAGCTTTCTTT.

The chain links TRBV27 to TRBJ1-2; no definite D call. The germline V and J ends were trimmed by 6 bases and 2 bases, with 10 bases remaining between them. CDR1 and CDR2 (germline): MNHEY, SMNVEV (reference sequence). The CDR3 is made up of 13 amino acids. The CDR3 DNA reads as TGTGCCAGCAGCCGGTTTGAGAACTATGGCTACACCTTC. Amino acid sequence: CASSRFENYGYTF.

The chain couples TRBV11-2 to TRBJ1-1; TRBD1 is a possible D gene (6 bases). There are 14 residues in the CDR3. Between the trimmed V and J ends, which lost 4 bases and 2 bases, there was a span of 11 bases. Per germline, CDR1 SGHAT and CDR2 FQNNGV. The CDR3 region has the DNA TGTGCCAGCAGCTGGGACACCGTAAACACTGAAGCTTTCTTT. Amino acid sequence: CASSWDTVNTEAFF.

This clone was detected a few times. This chain joins TRBV7-7 and TRBJ2-3; TRBD2 is a possible D gene (6 bases). The V gene's germline CDR1 is SSHAT and CDR2 FNYEAQ (reference sequence). The CDR3 contains 15 residues. The germline V and J ends were trimmed by 5 bases and 2 bases, with 14 bases remaining between them. The CDR3 spells CASSPLAGFTDTQYF. For the CDR3, the DNA is TGTGCCAGCAGCCCACTGGCGGGGTTCACAGATACGCAGTATTTT.

This clone is a singleton in its sample. Other DNA sequences in this specimen translate into the identical CDR3. This chain joins TRBV30 and TRBJ2-3; D may be TRBD2 (5 bases). This CDR3 region has 13 residues. The germline gives CDR1 GTSNPN, CDR2 SVGIG (reference sequence). V gave up 3 bases and J gave up 2 bases, with 9 bases separating them. CDR3 amino acids: CAWRSGSTDTQYF. The CDR3 bases are TGTGCCTGGAGGAGCGGCTCCACAGATACGCAGTATTTT.

This chain connects TRBV7-2 to TRBJ2-1; D uncertain. Trimming pared 5 bases from V and 6 bases from J, leaving 14 bases between. Germline loops: CDR1 SGHTA, CDR2 FQGNSA. The CDR3 has 14 amino acids. The CDR3 sequence is CASSLILRSNEQFF. CDR3 sequence (DNA): TGTGCCAGCAGCCTCATCTTACGGAGCAATGAGCAGTTCTTC.

The V gene is TRBV4-1, the J gene TRBJ1-1; TRBD1 matches at 10 bases. Trimming at V came to 1 base and at J to 0 bases, leaving 2 bases not matched to a gene. The CDR3 consists of 16 residues. Germline V gives CDR1 MGHRA, CDR2 YSYEKL. DNA of the CDR3: TGCGCCAGCAGCCAAGGGGACAGGGGAATGAACACTGAAGCTTTCTTT. Translated, it gives CASSQGDRGMNTEAFF.

CDR3 bases: TGTGCCTGGGGAGCGGGAACTTTCTACGAGCAGTACTTC. It encodes CAWGAGTFYEQYF. This sequence joins TRBV30 and TRBJ2-7; 7 positions match TRBD2. This CDR3 spans 13 amino acids. In germline, CDR1 is GTSNPN, CDR2 SVGIG (reference sequence). The V segment lost 5 bases and the J segment 3 bases; nucleotides outside the gene matches: 7.

This clone was observed a few times. V is TRBV30 and J is TRBJ2-7; 7 bases align to TRBD1. The CDR3 runs to 14 residues. Germline loops: CDR1 GTSNPN, CDR2 SVGIG (reference sequence). V lost 3 bases, J lost 2 bases, and 7 bases stayed unmatched. The CDR3 sequence: CAWRRGTETYEQYF. The DNA of the CDR3 is TGTGCCTGGAGACGAGGGACAGAAACCTACGAGCAGTACTTC.

The sample holds one count of this clone. This chain connects TRBV2 to TRBJ1-2; D is possibly TRBD1 (5 bases). Germline V lookup: CDR1 SNHLY, CDR2 FYNNEI. V shed 0 bases and J shed 5 bases, with 22 bases lying between them. The CDR3 extends over 18 amino acids. The DNA of the CDR3 is TGTGCCAGCAGTGAAGCGTGGAGACAGATACACATTACGTATGGCTACACCTTC. Residues: CASSEAWRQIHITYGYTF.

The genes are TRBV6-1 and TRBJ1-2; TRBD1 matches at 8 bases. The ends lost 6 bases at V and 8 bases at J; junction bases unmatched: 5. The CDR3 extends over 12 amino acids. CDR1 is MNHNS and CDR2 is SASEGT in the germline V gene. The CDR3 DNA sequence: TGTGCCAGCAGCGCGACAGGGGACGGCTACACCTTC. This translates into CASSATGDGYTF.

This clone was seen only a few times. The chain recombines TRBV4-2 with TRBJ2-1; 8 bases agree with TRBD2. The V segment lost 0 bases and the J segment 10 bases; nucleotides outside the gene matches: 8. The CDR3 is 15 amino acids. From germline, CDR1 is LGHNA and CDR2 YNFKEQ. The CDR3 DNA reads TGTGCCAGCAGCCAAGAGTCGGGACTAGTTCCCGAGCAGTTCTTC. Translated, it gives CASSQESGLVPEQFF.

This clone came up once. This chain links TRBV5-1 with TRBJ1-1, with 9 positions matching TRBD1. CDR3 length: 16 residues. Germline V gives CDR1 SGHRS, CDR2 YFSETQ. J lost 1 base, V lost 0 bases, and 4 bases had no gene match. Here the CDR3 DNA reads TGCGCCAGCAGCTTGGCTAGGACAGGGGAGAACACTGAAGCTTTCTTT. Translated, it gives CASSLARTGENTEAFF.

V and J are TRBV6-5 and TRBJ2-5; no definite D call. The V and J ends lost 0 bases and 1 base respectively, with 9 bases between them. The CDR3 contains 15 residues. Germline loops: CDR1 MNHEY, CDR2 SVGAGI. This CDR3 is CASSYSFGLQETQYF. The CDR3 bases are TGTGCCAGCAGTTACTCCTTTGGGCTCCAAGAGACCCAGTACTTC.

V is TRBV30 and J is TRBJ1-2; a possible D gene is TRBD1 (6 bases). The germline V and J ends were trimmed by 5 bases and 5 bases, with 24 bases remaining between them. There are 16 residues in the CDR3. Germline CDR1 is GTSNPN and CDR2 is SVGIG (reference sequence). DNA of the CDR3: TGTGCCTGGGCCAACAGGGAAAGGGGCCTAAGGTATGGCTACACCTTC. Its protein is CAWANRERGLRYGYTF.

J is TRBJ1-4 and V is TRBV30; D unclear. There are 13 residues in the CDR3. Trimming removed 0 bases from V and 4 bases from J, with 6 bases in between. In germline, CDR1 is GTSNPN, CDR2 SVGIG (reference sequence). CDR3 sequence reads: CAWSVQYNEKLFF. CDR3 DNA: TGTGCCTGGAGTGTCCAGTATAATGAAAAACTGTTTTTT.

The CDR3 DNA follows: TGTGCCTGGCGAAGGACAGGGGGCAGCGGGGAGCTGTTTTTT. Amino acid sequence: CAWRRTGGSGELFF. This chain uses TRBV30 with TRBJ2-2, with 11 bases lining up with TRBD1. CDR3 size: 14 residues. Losses at the gene ends were 5 bases for V and 7 bases for J; bases not matched to a gene: 6. The germline gives CDR1 GTSNPN, CDR2 SVGIG (reference sequence). The full variable domain, its missing parts supplied by reference TRBV30 and TRBJ2-2, is SQTIHQWPATLVQPVGSPLSLECTVEGTSNPNLYWYRQAAGRGLQLLFYSVGIGQISSEVPQNLSASRPQDRQFILSSKKLLLSDSGFYLCAWRRTGGSGELFFGEGSRLTVL.